The rows below give T cell receptor beta chains drawn from one sample of a study of shared clonotypes between healthy human individuals. Profiled with immunoSEQ multiplex PCR; TCRdb holds only in-frame clones, not every one. The data contain about 820,000 clones, 90% to 95% of them singletons. Sequenced sample: naive CD8+ T cells sorted from blood. All receptors come from a young man in good health. Both conserved end residues are part of each CDR3. The size field is filled for only some rows; it gives once, few, many or a size class.

NA	TRBV7-6	TRBJ2-1	CASSLGPGGSSYNEQFF
NA	TRBV5-6	TRBJ2-7	CASSSLTSGESYEQYF
NA	TRBV7-3	TRBJ2-3	CASSLSDGTDTQYF
once	TRBV25-1	TRBJ1-1	CASRAGNTEAFF
NA	TRBV9	TRBJ2-2	CASSVGGLLEELFF
NA	TRBV7-9	TRBJ2-1	CAIWGAFEQFF
NA	TRBV28	TRBJ1-5	CASSSYRDRNNQPQHF
NA	TRBV28	TRBJ2-5	CASSLFPSGEQETQYF
NA	TRBV7-2	TRBJ2-2	CASSAQGLSAGELFF
NA	TRBV9	TRBJ2-3	CASSVARDRDTQYF
NA	TRBV30	TRBJ1-1	CAWSPPPGYEAFF
NA	TRBV7-8	TRBJ1-5	CASSYLGGPYSNQPQHF
NA	TRBV27	TRBJ2-1	CASSLVGNEQFF
NA	TRBV27	TRBJ1-2	CASSRDSYYGYTF
NA	TRBV7-9	TRBJ2-2	CASSLYRNTGELFF
NA	TRBV19	TRBJ1-5	CASSIGPGDLSNQPQHF
NA	TRBV6-5	TRBJ2-7	CASSYNRHYEQYF
NA	TRBV10-2	TRBJ2-7	CASRDTSYEQYF
NA	TRBV27	TRBJ1-2	CASSPFDRDRALYGYTF
NA	TRBV27	TRBJ1-1	CASSDQTDFSSTEAFF
NA	TRBV29-1	TRBJ2-3	CSVEGGQGAVDTQYF
once	TRBV27	TRBJ1-5	CASSLARGSKPQHF
NA	TRBV4-1	TRBJ1-5	CASSQASGAGNQPQHF
NA	TRBV7-9	TRBJ1-5	CASSLVGVDDNQPQHF
NA	TRBV28	TRBJ2-7	CASSSGVSYEQYF
NA	TRBV19	TRBJ2-7	CASSMGTGVYEQYF
NA	TRBV2	TRBJ2-5	CASSERRLGLPHGQETQYF
once	TRBV19	TRBJ1-1	CASSSTVMNTEAFF
NA	TRBV27	TRBJ2-1	CASSRGRRNEQFF
NA	TRBV7-9	TRBJ2-1	CASSPSRSDLYNEQFF
NA	TRBV20-1	TRBJ2-7	CSARQGYEQYF
once	TRBV7-8	TRBJ2-1	CASSHGGDGSYNEQFF
NA	TRBV7-6	TRBJ1-1	CASSLGAGPSEAFF
NA	TRBV7-6	TRBJ2-7	CASSRGGTGVNEQYF
NA	TRBV20-1	TRBJ1-1	CSARAIAFF
NA	TRBV7-9	TRBJ2-6	CASSLVGPGANVLTF
NA	TRBV10-1	TRBJ2-7	CATMGDSPYEQYF
NA	TRBV4-1	TRBJ2-2	CASSPEAESRELFF
NA	TRBV27	TRBJ1-1	CASSPSGAGEAFF
NA	TRBV5-5	TRBJ1-2	CASSLSGGLYGYTF
once	TRBV5-6	TRBJ2-1	CASSSKTSVPYNEQFF
NA	TRBV6-5	TRBJ2-1	CASSRPQGTEQFF
NA	TRBV27	TRBJ2-7	CAPGPYEQYF
many	TRBV28	TRBJ1-4	CASSPDRGWANEKLFF
NA	TRBV27	TRBJ2-2	CASSLRGTSGGELFF
NA	TRBV5-4	TRBJ2-5	CASSPGSGGPAQETQYF
NA	TRBV14	TRBJ2-3	CASSQVVTDTQYF
NA	TRBV28	TRBJ1-5	CASRLGLQPQHF
once	TRBV28	TRBJ1-5	CASSSWNQPQHF
NA	TRBV27	TRBJ1-1	CASSLHENTEAFF